The clone carrying this T cell receptor (beta chain) was observed at least ten times. The target antigen is unknown. CDR3 size: 12 residues. The germline V gene encodes CDR1 DFQATT and CDR2 SNEGSKA (reference sequence). Trimming removed 3 bases at V and 3 bases at J, with 9 bases between. Primers used in a second PCR of about 6 to 12 cycles were a sample-barcoded 5' primer and a J-beta primer mix. MiXCR, applied by TCRdb to the 5' RACE reads, yields one record per CDR3 protein. The table has fewer than 800,000 distinct CDR3 sequences, 32% seen once. This sample is part of a study of blood T cells in healthy people across ages. Whole-study findings and limits: A roughly linear age-dependent decrease characterized TCR beta diversity per million T cells.

Donors ranged from roughly 6 to 90 years old and were healthy Caucasians in Russia. J is TRBJ2-7 and V is TRBV20-1; D unresolved. Sequencing input: blood. The TCR comes from a woman older than 75 in good health. The CDR3 spells CSASPASYEQYF. The DNA for the CDR3 is TGCAGTGCTAGCCCCGCCAGCTACGAGCAGTACTTC.